This T cell receptor (beta chain) stems from a study of cytomegalovirus exposure and HLA in healthy donors. General study points: Some public TCRs appeared in many individuals, while most sequences were rare.

Here immunoSEQ multiplex PCR was the method, and the copy in TCRdb shows in-frame clones only, minus some. The repertoire has about 360,000 clones, just over 85% of them found once; the top ten carry over 0.75%. This clone was recorded only once. What it binds is unknown. The donors were in the roughly 130-subject validation cohort; that cohort was separate from the roughly 700-subject first cohort. Germline values: CDR1 SEHNR, CDR2 FQNEAQ (reference sequence). V was clipped by 5 bases and J by 1 base; unmatched bases: 5. This CDR3 is built from 16 residues. Sequences were obtained from PBMCs. The origin of this receptor is a woman between 18 and 29 years old in good health and CMV-seronegative. This rearrangement joins TRBV7-9 to TRBJ2-5, with 12 bases aligning to TRBD2. The DNA for the CDR3 is TGTGCCAGCAGCGCAGGACTAGCGGGGACCCAAGAGACCCAGTACTTC. It is translated as CASSAGLAGTQETQYF.